These T cell receptor beta chains were read from a single sample in a study of blood T cell repertoires in COVID-19. The assay was immunoSEQ multiplex PCR, and TCRdb's table has in-frame clones only and misses some. The sample records over 150,000 clones, 80% to 90% being singletons. The sequencing input was peripheral blood. These receptors originate from a woman of 80 years or more with COVID-19, enrolled during active disease. Each CDR3 is given with its conserved first and last residue. Fields, in order: J gene, clone size, D gene, V gene, CDR3 protein, CDR3 DNA. The D gene is left open where the match is weak. Only part of the rows carry a size: once, few, many, or a class if the clone is expanded.

TRBJ2-1 . TRBD2 TRBV12-3/TRBV12-4 CASEGLAGGQFF TGTGCCAGCGAGGGACTAGCGGGAGGGCAGTTCTTC
TRBJ1-1 . TRBD1 TRBV30 CAWSYSGGRSWGNTEAFF TGTGCCTGGAGTTATTCAGGGGGAAGGAGTTGGGGGAACACTGAAGCTTTCTTT
TRBJ1-1 . . TRBV30 CAWSVGGGTEAFF TGTGCCTGGAGTGTCGGGGGTGGCACTGAAGCTTTCTTT
TRBJ2-5 . . TRBV7-3 CASSPTGLQETQYF TGTGCCAGCAGCCCCACAGGGCTCCAAGAGACCCAGTACTTC
TRBJ2-3 once . TRBV6-5 CASTKVSGTLDTQYF TGTGCCAGCACCAAGGTTTCGGGTACCCTCGATACGCAGTATTTT
TRBJ2-5 . . TRBV7-2 CASSLSQQETQYF TGTGCCAGCAGCTTAAGTCAGCAAGAGACCCAGTACTTC
TRBJ2-2 . . TRBV4-2 CASSQEGGLVGELFF TGTGCCAGCAGCCAAGAAGGAGGATTGGTCGGGGAGCTGTTTTTT
TRBJ1-5 . . TRBV19 CASSVDWDQPQHF TGTGCCAGTAGTGTCGACTGGGATCAGCCCCAGCATTTT
TRBJ1-6 few TRBD1 TRBV5-1 CASSRATGRYNSPLHF TGCGCCAGCAGCAGAGCGACAGGGCGATATAATTCACCCCTCCACTTT
TRBJ2-5 . . TRBV10-3 CAISESTVRIAETQYF TGTGCCATCAGTGAGTCGACGGTCAGGATTGCAGAGACCCAGTACTTC
TRBJ1-1 . . TRBV7-9 CASSPSWGEDTEAFF TGTGCCAGCAGCCCCTCATGGGGGGAGGACACTGAAGCTTTCTTT
TRBJ1-6 . . TRBV6-5 CASSYDRGYNSPLHF TGTGCCAGCAGTTATGACCGGGGCTATAATTCACCCCTCCACTTT